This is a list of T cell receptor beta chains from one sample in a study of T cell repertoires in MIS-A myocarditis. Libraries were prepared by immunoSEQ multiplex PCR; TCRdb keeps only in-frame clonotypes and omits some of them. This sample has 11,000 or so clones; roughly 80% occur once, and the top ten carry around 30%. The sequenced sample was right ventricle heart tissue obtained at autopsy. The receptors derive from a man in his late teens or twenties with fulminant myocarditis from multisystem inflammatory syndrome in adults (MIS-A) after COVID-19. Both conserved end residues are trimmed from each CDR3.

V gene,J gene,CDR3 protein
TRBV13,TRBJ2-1,ASSLAGRGDEQF
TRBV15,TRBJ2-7,ATSRDRDSNYEQY
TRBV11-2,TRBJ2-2,ASSLVGGRELF
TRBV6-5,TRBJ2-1,ASSYGGAGNEQF
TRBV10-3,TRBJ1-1,AITRTDATTMNTEAF
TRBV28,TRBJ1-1,ASLNPRRTEAF
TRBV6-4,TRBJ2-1,ASSDSILWEDYNEQF
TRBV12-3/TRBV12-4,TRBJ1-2,ASSSGPAGGYT
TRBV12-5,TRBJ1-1,ASGLVLGGGVHTEAF
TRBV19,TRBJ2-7,ASSSRLAGEQPYEQY
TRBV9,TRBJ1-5,ASSVGGLNQPQH
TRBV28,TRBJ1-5,ASSLPFDSLYSNQPQH
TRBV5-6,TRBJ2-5,ASREGEETQY
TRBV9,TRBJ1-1,ASSAGDRGAF
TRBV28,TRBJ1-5,ASSFRGGSNQPQH
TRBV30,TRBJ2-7,AWSKEGGLYREQY
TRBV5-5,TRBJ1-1,ASSLDRRFEAF
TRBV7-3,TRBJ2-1,ASSLEDSKQF
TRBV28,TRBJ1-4,ASSQQGTSNEKLF
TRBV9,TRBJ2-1,ASSVGQVGSIYNEQF
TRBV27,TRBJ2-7,ASSLFQLPSYEQY
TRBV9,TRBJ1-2,ASSPGTGGRGYT